This T cell receptor beta chain was obtained from a study of long-term antiretroviral therapy in people with HIV. Samples held roughly 0.85-11 million cryopreserved PBMC, and DNA extraction followed. Run at survey level, the immunoSEQ assay was version v3.0. Method: immunoSEQ multiplex PCR; TCRdb's copy keeps in-frame clones and lacks some. Here the sample spans fewer than 45,000 clones, less than 85% being singletons. General study findings and limits: Every time point showed a repertoire led by clones expanded before ART.

On this clone: Its antigen is currently unknown.

This specimen consisted of unsorted PBMCs, obtained 3.4 years after starting antiretroviral therapy. This TCR derives from a young man with HIV.

CDR3 region: CASSSSPGQRRDSGNTIYF. CDR3 coding DNA: TGTGCCAGCAGCTCGTCCCCGGGACAGAGAAGGGACTCTGGAAACACCATATATTTT. The chain combines TRBV7-9 with TRBJ1-3; TRBD1 aligns across 7 bases. The CDR3 contains 19 residues. CDR1 and CDR2 (germline): SEHNR, FQNEAQ (reference sequence). J lost 0 bases, V lost 4 bases, and 15 bases had no gene match.